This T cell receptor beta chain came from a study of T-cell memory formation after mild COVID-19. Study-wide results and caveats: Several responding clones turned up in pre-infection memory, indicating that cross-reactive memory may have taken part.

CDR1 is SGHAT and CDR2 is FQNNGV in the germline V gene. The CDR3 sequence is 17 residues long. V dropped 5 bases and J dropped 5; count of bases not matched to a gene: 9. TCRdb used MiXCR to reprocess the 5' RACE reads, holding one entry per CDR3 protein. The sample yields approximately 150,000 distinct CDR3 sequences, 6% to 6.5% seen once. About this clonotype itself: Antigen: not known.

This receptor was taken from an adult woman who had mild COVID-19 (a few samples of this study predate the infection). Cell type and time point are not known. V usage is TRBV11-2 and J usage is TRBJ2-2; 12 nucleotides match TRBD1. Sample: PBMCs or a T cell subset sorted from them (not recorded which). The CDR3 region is CASSPSLGQGATGELFF. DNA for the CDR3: TGTGCCAGCAGCCCGTCCCTGGGACAGGGGGCAACCGGGGAGCTGTTTTTT.